Listed below are T cell receptor beta chains from one sample, sequenced in a study of breast tumors, draining lymph nodes, adjacent tissues. From the multiplex PCR reads, TCRdb called clonotypes with MiXCR, one entry per CDR3 protein. The table includes 160,000 or so distinct CDR3 sequences, about 33% detected once. Sequencing was carried out using axillary lymph node tissue. Receptors were obtained from a female donor with breast cancer. Some clones in this sample may be carry-over from other donors' samples. The CDR3 runs from the conserved cysteine through the conserved F or W. D genes are given only for firm matches. Expanded clones are given a class, and other clones once, few, many or no size at all.

.	.	TRBV9	TRBJ1-5	CASSVGGGWPQHF	TGTGCCAGCAGCGTAGGTGGGGGTTGGCCCCAGCATTTT
many	.	TRBV7-6	TRBJ2-2	CASSPNPGAPNTGELFF	TGTGCCAGCAGCCCGAACCCCGGGGCTCCGAACACCGGGGAGCTGTTTTTT
.	TRBD1	TRBV20-1	TRBJ2-5	CSALSGTAQTQYF	TGCAGTGCCCTGTCAGGGACAGCCCAGACCCAGTACTTC
many	.	TRBV3-1	TRBJ2-5	CASRLSETQYF	TGTGCCAGCAGGCTCAGCGAGACCCAGTACTTC
.	.	TRBV9	TRBJ1-6	CASSVATSGSNSPLHF	TGTGCCAGCAGCGTAGCGACTAGCGGGAGTAATTCACCCCTCCACTTT
many	.	TRBV5-5	TRBJ2-1	CASSYSRGALEQFF	TGTGCCAGCAGCTATTCCCGGGGGGCCCTTGAGCAGTTCTTC
many	.	TRBV9	TRBJ2-7	CASSVGSGSYEQYF	TGTGCCAGCAGCGTAGGGAGCGGCTCCTACGAGCAGTACTTC
many	.	TRBV4-3	TRBJ1-2	CASSQGVAGGYGYTF	TGCGCCAGCAGCCAAGGCGTCGCAGGAGGCTATGGCTACACCTTC
many	.	TRBV4-1	TRBJ2-5	CASSQDRQNQETQYF	TGCGCCAGCAGCCAAGACCGCCAAAACCAAGAGACCCAGTACTTC
.	.	TRBV27	TRBJ2-1	CASSRTGYNEQFF	TGTGCCAGCAGCCGTACAGGGTACAATGAGCAGTTCTTC
many	.	TRBV7-3	TRBJ1-2	CASSLTRGGGYTF	TGTGCCAGCAGCTTAACGAGGGGGGGCGGCTACACCTTC
many	.	TRBV9	TRBJ2-2	CASSAQPGANGELFF	TGTGCCAGCAGCGCCCAACCAGGGGCCAACGGGGAGCTGTTTTTT
many	.	TRBV4-3	TRBJ2-3	CASSYEDTQYF	TGCGCCAGCAGCTACGAGGATACGCAGTATTTT
many	.	TRBV7-9	TRBJ2-7	CASSYGTRSYEQYF	TGTGCCAGCAGCTACGGGACTCGATCCTACGAGCAGTACTTC
many	.	TRBV20-1	TRBJ2-3	CSPSAARFTDTQYF	TGCAGTCCCAGTGCGGCTCGCTTCACAGATACGCAGTATTTT
many	TRBD1	TRBV28	TRBJ1-6	CASTRQGWSPLHF	TGTGCCAGCACCCGACAGGGATGGTCACCCCTCCACTTT
many	TRBD2	TRBV5-1	TRBJ2-1	CASSFGLDTVF	TGCGCCAGCAGCTTCGGACTAGACACGGTCTTC
.	.	TRBV11-1	TRBJ2-6	CASSLPGSGANVLTF	TGTGCCAGCTCCCTACCAGGCTCTGGGGCCAACGTCCTGACTTTC
.	.	TRBV2	TRBJ2-2	CASSEGNPAPRPGELVF	TGTGCCAGCAGTGAAGGAAACCCCGCACCCCGCCCCGGGGAGCTGGTTTTT
many	TRBD1	TRBV29-1	TRBJ1-2	CSVDPLGQGGDYGYTF	TGCAGCGTTGATCCCCTCGGACAGGGAGGGGACTATGGCTACACCTTC
many	.	TRBV19	TRBJ2-5	CASSRNRLGQETQYF	TGTGCCAGTAGTAGAAACCGACTAGGTCAAGAGACCCAGTACTTC
.	.	TRBV6-4	TRBJ2-6	CASSEVPLGANTEAF	TGTGCCAGCAGTGAAGTTCCCTTAGGTGCGAACACTGAAGCTTTC
.	.	TRBV20-1	TRBJ1-5	CSARERPDPYNEPQHF	TGCAGTGCTAGAGAACGACCGGATCCCTACAATGAGCCCCAGCATTTT
many	TRBD1	TRBV28	TRBJ2-7	CASMGTGSYEQYF	TGTGCCAGCATGGGGACAGGGAGCTACGAGCAGTACTTC
many	.	TRBV6-5	TRBJ1-6	CASSYSNRVSNSPLHF	TGTGCCAGCAGTTACTCTAACAGGGTATCTAATTCACCCCTCCACTTT
many	.	TRBV9	TRBJ2-7	CASSPRPLDSPVDF	TGTGCCAGCAGCCCCCGGCCCTTGGACTCGCCAGTCGACTTC
.	TRBD1	TRBV6-4	TRBJ1-5	CANESSTGGCQPQHF	TGTGCCAACGAGAGCTCGACAGGGGGCTGTCAGCCCCAGCATTTT
.	.	TRBV13	TRBJ1-1	CASSLRRAAYTEAFF	TGTGCCAGCAGCTTAAGAAGGGCGGCCTACACTGAAGCTTTCTTT
few	.	TRBV29-1	TRBJ1-1	CSVEREGYYHAFF	TGCAGCGTTGAACGGGAAGGGTACTACCACGCTTTCTTT
many	.	TRBV6-1	TRBJ1-5	CASSERGSNQPQHF	TGTGCCAGCAGTGAGAGGGGTAGCAATCAGCCCCAGCATTTT
many	.	TRBV5-1	TRBJ1-2	CASSLEDGYGYTF	TGCGCCAGCAGCTTGGAAGACGGCTATGGCTACACCTTC
once	TRBD1	TRBV4-3	TRBJ2-6	CASSIGTGGTNVLTF	TGCGCCAGCAGCATAGGGACAGGCGGGACCAACGTCCTGACTTTC
few	TRBD1	TRBV7-3	TRBJ2-3	CAGSWGQGGRADTQYF	TGTGCCGGCAGCTGGGGACAGGGGGGACGCGCAGATACGCAGTATTTT